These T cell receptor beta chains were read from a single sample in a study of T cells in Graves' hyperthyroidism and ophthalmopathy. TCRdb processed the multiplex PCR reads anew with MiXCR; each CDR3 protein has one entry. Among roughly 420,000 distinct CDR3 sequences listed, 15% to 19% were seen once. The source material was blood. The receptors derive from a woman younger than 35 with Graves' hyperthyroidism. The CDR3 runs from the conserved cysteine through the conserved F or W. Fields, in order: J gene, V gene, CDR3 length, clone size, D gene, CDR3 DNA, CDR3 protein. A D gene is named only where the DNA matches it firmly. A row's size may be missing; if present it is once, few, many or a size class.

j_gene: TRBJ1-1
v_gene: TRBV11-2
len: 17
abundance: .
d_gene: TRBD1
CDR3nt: TGTGCCAGCAGCTGGGGACAGGGTTCCGGTATGAACACTGAAGCTTTCTTT
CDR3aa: CASSWGQGSGMNTEAFF

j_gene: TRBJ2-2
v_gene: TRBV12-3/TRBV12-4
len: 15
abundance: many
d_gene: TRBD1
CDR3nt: TGTGCCAGCAGGGGAGGACAGGGGGCATTCGGGGAGCTGTTTTTT
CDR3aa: CASRGGQGAFGELFF

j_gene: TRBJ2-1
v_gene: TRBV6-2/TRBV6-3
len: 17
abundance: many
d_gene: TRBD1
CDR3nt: TGTGCCAGCAGTTACCCTCCGGGACAGGGGCCCTACAATGAGCAGTTCTTC
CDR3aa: CASSYPPGQGPYNEQFF

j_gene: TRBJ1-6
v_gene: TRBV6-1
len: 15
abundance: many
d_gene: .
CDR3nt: TGTGCCAGCACCGCCTATCGGGACTCACTTGGGCACCTCCACTTT
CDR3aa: CASTAYRDSLGHLHF

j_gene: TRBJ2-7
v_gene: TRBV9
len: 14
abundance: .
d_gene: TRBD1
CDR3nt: TGTGCCAGCAGCTTCCGGGACAGGGGGGGCGAGCAGTACTTC
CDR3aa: CASSFRDRGGEQYF

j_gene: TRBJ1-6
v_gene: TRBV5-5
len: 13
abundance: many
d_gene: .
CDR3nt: TGTGCCAGCAGCTTGGGATATAATTCACCCCTCCACTTT
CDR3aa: CASSLGYNSPLHF

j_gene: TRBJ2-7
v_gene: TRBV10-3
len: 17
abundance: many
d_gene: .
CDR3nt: TGTGCCATCAGTGATCCCGATGTACACGACTACTCCTACGAGCAGTACTTC
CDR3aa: CAISDPDVHDYSYEQYF

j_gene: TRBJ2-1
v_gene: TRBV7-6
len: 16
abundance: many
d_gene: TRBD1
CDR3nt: TGTGCCAGCAGCTTACATCCGGGACAGGGGGGAAATGAGCAGTTCTTC
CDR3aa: CASSLHPGQGGNEQFF

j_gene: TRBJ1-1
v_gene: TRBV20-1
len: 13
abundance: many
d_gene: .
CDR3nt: TGCAGTGCTAATGCCGGGATCTACACTGAAGCTTTCTTT
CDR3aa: CSANAGIYTEAFF

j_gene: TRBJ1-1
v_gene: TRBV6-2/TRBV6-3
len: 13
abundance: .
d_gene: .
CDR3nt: TGTGCCAGCAGTCAACGACAGACCTATGAAGCTTTCTTT
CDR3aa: CASSQRQTYEAFF

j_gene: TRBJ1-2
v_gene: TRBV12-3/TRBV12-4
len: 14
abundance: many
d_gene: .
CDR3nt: TGTGCCAGCAGACGGGGTGGTCAAAAAAAAGGCTACACCTTC
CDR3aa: CASRRGGQKKGYTF

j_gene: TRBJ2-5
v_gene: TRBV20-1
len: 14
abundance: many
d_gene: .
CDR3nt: TGCAGTGCCGTGCCGGGACATCAACAAGAGACCCAGTACTTC
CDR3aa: CSAVPGHQQETQYF

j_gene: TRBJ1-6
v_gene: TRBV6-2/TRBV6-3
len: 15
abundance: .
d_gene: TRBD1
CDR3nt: TGTGCCAGCAGTGTCCCGGGACAGAGAAATTCACCCCTCCACTTT
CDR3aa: CASSVPGQRNSPLHF

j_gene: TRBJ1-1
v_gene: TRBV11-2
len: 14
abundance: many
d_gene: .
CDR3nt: TGTGCCAGCAGCTTAGGAGATGCGGACACTGAAGCTTTCTTT
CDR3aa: CASSLGDADTEAFF

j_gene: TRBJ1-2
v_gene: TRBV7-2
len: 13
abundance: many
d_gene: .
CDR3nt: TGTGCCAGCAGCTGGGGGTGGAACTATGGCTACACCTTC
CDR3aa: CASSWGWNYGYTF

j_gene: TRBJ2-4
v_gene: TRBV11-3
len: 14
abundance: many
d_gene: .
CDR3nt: TGTGCCAGCAGCTCAAAACTCGGAGGGAACATTCAGTACTTC
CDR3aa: CASSSKLGGNIQYF

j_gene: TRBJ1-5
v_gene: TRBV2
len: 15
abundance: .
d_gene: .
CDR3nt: TGTGCCAGCAGTGAGACCGGACGGCACAATCAGCCCCAGCATTTT
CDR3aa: CASSETGRHNQPQHF

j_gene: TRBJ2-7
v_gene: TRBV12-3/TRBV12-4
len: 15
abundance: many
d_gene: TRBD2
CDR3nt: TGTGCCAGCAGCTCGGGGACTAGCGGAATCTACGGGCAGTACTTC
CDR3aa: CASSSGTSGIYGQYF

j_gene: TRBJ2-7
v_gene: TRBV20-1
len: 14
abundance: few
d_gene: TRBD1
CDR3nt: TGCAGTGCTAGAGCCGGGACAGGAAGATACGAGCAGTACTTC
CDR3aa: CSARAGTGRYEQYF

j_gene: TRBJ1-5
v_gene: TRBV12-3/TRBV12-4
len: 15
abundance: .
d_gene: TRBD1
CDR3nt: TGTGCCAGCAGGGTTACAGGGGGCGGCAATCAGCCCCAGCATTTT
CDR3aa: CASRVTGGGNQPQHF

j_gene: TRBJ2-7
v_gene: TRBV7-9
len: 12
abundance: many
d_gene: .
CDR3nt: TGTGCCAGCAGTGGACGTTACTACGAGCAGTACTTC
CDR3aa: CASSGRYYEQYF

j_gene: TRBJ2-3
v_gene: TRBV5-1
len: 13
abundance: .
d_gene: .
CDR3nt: TGCGCCTCACTATGGGAGGGCACAGATACGCAGTATTTT
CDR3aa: CASLWEGTDTQYF

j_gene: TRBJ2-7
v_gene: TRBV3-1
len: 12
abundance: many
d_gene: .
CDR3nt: TGTGCCAGCAGCCAAGCAAACTACGAGCAGTACTTC
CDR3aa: CASSQANYEQYF

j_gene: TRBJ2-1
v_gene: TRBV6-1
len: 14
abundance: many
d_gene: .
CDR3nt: TGTGCCAGCACCCCTTTTGGGAATTACGATGAGCAGTTCTTC
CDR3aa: CASTPFGNYDEQFF

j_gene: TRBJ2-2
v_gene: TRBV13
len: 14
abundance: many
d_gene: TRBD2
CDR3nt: TGTGCCAGCAGCTTAGGCCGGGAGGCCGGGGAGCTGTTTTTT
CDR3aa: CASSLGREAGELFF

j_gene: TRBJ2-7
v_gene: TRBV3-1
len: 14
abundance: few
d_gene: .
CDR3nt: TGTGCCAGCAGCCCGAGTGAGGCCCGTAGGGAGCAGTACTTC
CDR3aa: CASSPSEARREQYF

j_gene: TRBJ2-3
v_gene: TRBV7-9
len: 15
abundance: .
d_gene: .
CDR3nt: TGTGCCAGCTCGCCCTTTGTAAGCGACACAGATACGCAGTATTTT
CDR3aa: CASSPFVSDTDTQYF

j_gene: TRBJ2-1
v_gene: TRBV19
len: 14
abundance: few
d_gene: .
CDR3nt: TGTGCCAGTAGTGTAACCGGGGCGAACAATGAGCAGTTCTTC
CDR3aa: CASSVTGANNEQFF

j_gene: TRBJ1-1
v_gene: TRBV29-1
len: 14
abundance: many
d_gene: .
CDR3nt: TGCAGCGCGGATAGTCCCCAAGTGAACACTGAAGCTTTCTTT
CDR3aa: CSADSPQVNTEAFF

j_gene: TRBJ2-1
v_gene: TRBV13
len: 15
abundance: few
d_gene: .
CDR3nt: TGTGCCAGCAGCTTAGGTCTAGGAAGGCACAATGAGCAGTTCTTC
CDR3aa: CASSLGLGRHNEQFF

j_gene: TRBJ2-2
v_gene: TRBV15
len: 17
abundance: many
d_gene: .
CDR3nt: TGTGCCACCAGCAGAGTAGGGGGAAGGCAAAACACCGGGGAGCTGTTTTTT
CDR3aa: CATSRVGGRQNTGELFF

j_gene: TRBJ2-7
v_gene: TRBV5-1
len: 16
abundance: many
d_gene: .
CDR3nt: TGCGCCAGCAGCTTGGAAGGAGGGCAGGTCCAATACGAGCAGTACTTC
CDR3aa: CASSLEGGQVQYEQYF

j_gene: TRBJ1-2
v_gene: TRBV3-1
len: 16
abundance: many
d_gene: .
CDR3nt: TGTGCCAGCAGCCAAGTAAGGCCCAGTGGAGACTATGGCTACACCTTC
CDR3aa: CASSQVRPSGDYGYTF

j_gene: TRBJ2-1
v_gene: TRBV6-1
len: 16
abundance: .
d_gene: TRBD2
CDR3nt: TGTGCCAGCAGTGCGGGGACTAGCGGCTTCTACAATGAGCAGTTCTTC
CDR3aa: CASSAGTSGFYNEQFF

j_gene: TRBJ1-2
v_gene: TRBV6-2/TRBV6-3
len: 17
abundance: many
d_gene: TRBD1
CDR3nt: TGTGCCAGCAGGTCGATGGACCGGGACAGGGCTCTTGGGGGCTACACCTTC
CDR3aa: CASRSMDRDRALGGYTF

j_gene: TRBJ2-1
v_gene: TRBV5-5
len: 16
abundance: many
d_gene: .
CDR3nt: TGTGCCAGCAGCTTGGCCGTAGCGAGGTCCTACAATGAGCAGTTCTTC
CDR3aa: CASSLAVARSYNEQFF

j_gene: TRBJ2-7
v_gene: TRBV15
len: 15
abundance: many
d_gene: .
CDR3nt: TGTGCCACCAGCAGAGATCCAGACCAAACCTACGAGCAGTACTTC
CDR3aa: CATSRDPDQTYEQYF

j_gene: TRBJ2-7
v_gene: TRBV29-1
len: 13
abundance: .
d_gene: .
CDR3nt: TGCAGCGTTGTCTCCGGGGACAACTACGAGCAGTACTTC
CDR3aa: CSVVSGDNYEQYF

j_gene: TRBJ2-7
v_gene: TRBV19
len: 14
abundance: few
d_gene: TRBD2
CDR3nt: TGTGCCAGTAGTATAGATGGGAGGGACTACGAGCAGTACTTC
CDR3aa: CASSIDGRDYEQYF

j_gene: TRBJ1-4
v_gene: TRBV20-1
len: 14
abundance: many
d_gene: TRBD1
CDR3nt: TGCAGTGCTAGTACCGGGGACAGGGTTGAAAAACTGTTTTTT
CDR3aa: CSASTGDRVEKLFF

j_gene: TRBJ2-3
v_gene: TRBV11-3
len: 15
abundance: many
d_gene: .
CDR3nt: TGTGCCAGCAGCTTTGACGGGAGCGGGACAGATACGCAGTATTTT
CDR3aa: CASSFDGSGTDTQYF

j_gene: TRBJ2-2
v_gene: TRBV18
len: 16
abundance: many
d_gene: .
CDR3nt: TGTGCCAGCGCCCCTCGAGGACAAACGAACACCGGGGAGCTGTTTTTT
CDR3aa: CASAPRGQTNTGELFF

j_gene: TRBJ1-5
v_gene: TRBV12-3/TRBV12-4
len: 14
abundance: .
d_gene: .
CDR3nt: TGTGCCAGCAGAGGCTCCGGACAGAATCAGCCCCAGCATTTT
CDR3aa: CASRGSGQNQPQHF

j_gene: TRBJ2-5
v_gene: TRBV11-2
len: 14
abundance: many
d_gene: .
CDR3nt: TGTGCCAGCAGCTTCTCCCGGATCCAAGAGACCCAGTACTTC
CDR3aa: CASSFSRIQETQYF

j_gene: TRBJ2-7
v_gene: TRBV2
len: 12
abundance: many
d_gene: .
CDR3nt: TGTGCCAGCAGACAGCCCTCCTACGAGCAGTACTTC
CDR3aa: CASRQPSYEQYF

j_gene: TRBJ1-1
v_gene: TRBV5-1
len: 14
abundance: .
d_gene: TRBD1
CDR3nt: TGCGCCAGCACCTGGGACAGGGGGAACACTGAAGCTTTCTTT
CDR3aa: CASTWDRGNTEAFF

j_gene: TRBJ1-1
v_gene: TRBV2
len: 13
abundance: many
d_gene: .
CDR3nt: TGTGCCAGCAGAGTCAGTGCAAACACTGAAGCTTTCTTT
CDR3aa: CASRVSANTEAFF

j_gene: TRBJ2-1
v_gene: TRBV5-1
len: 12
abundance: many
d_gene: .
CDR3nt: TGCGCCAGCAGCTTGGAAGACAATGAGCAGTTCTTC
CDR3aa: CASSLEDNEQFF

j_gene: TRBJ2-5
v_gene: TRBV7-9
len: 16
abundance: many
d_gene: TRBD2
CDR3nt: TGTGCCAGCAGCTCTCTAGCGGGAGCGCTCCAAGAGACCCAGTACTTC
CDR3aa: CASSSLAGALQETQYF

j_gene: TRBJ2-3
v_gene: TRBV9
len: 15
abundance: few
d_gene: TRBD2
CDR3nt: TGTGCCAGCAGCGTAGCTAGCGGGGGAGCAGATACGCAGTATTTT
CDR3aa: CASSVASGGADTQYF

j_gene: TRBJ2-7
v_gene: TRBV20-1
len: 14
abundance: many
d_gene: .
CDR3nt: TGCAGTGCTAGCCCCCGGACGGGCTCCTACGAGCAGTACTTC
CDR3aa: CSASPRTGSYEQYF

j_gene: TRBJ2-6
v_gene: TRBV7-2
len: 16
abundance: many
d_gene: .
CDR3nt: TGTGCCAGCAGCCGGGGCGTGGGTCTGAGGGCCAACGTCCTGACTTTC
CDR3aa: CASSRGVGLRANVLTF

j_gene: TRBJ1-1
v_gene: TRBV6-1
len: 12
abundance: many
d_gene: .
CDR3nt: TGTGCCAGCCCAAGGAGGAACACTGAAGCTTTCTTT
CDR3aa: CASPRRNTEAFF

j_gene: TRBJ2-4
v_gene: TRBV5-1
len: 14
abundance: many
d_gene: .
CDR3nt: TGCGCCAGCAGCCAAAGACCGGACCAAACTATTCAGTACTTC
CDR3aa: CASSQRPDQTIQYF

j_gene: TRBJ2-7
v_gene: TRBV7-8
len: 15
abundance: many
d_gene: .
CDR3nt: TGTGCCAGCAGCTTTCCGCCGGGACAATCCTACGAGCAGTACTTC
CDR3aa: CASSFPPGQSYEQYF

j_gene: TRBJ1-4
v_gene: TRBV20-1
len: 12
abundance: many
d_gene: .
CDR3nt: TGCAGTGCTGGGAATCAGGATGAAAAACTGTTTTTT
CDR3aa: CSAGNQDEKLFF

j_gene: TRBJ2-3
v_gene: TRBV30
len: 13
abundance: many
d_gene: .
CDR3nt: TGTGCCTGGAAAACCCTTCCCACAGATACGCAGTATTTT
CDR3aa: CAWKTLPTDTQYF

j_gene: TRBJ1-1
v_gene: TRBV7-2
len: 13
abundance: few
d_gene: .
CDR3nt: TGTGCCAGCAGCTTGTCTCGGAGCACTGAAGCTTTCTTT
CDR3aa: CASSLSRSTEAFF

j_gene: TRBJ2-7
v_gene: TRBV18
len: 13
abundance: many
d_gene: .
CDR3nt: TGTGCCAGCTCCCGAGGACAGACCTACGAGCAGTACTTC
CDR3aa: CASSRGQTYEQYF

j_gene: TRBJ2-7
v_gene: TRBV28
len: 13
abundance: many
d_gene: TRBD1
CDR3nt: TGTGCCAGCATGACAGGGGGCGGTTACGAGCAGTACTTC
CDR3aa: CASMTGGGYEQYF